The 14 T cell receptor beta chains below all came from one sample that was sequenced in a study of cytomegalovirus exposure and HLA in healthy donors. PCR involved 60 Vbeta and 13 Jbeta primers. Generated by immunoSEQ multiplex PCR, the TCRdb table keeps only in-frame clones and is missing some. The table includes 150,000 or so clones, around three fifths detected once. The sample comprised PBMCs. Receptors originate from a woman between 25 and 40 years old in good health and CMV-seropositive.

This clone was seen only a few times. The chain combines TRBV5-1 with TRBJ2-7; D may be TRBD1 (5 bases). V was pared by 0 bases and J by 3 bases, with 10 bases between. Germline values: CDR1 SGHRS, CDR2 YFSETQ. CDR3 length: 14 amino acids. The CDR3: CASSLGSRVYEQYF. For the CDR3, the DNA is TGCGCCAGCAGCTTGGGAAGCAGGGTCTACGAGCAGTACTTC.

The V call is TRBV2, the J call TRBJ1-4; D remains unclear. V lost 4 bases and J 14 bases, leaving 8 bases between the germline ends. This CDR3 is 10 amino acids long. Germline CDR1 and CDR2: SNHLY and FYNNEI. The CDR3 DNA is TGTGCCAGCAGTGCCGGGTTTCTGTTTTTT. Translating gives CASSAGFLFF.

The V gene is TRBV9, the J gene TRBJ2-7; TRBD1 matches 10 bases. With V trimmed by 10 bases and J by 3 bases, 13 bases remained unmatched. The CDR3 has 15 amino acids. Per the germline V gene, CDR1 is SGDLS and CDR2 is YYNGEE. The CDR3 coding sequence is TGTGCCGCCTTACTGCCGGGACAGGGGAACTACGAGCAGTACTTC. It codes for CAALLPGQGNYEQYF.

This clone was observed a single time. CDR3 nucleotides: TGCGCCAGCAGCTGGACCGCCGGGACAGGGGTATTGAGGTATGGCTACACCTTC. Encoded protein: CASSWTAGTGVLRYGYTF. This chain links TRBV5-1 with TRBJ1-2, with TRBD1 matching over 10 bases. The CDR3 covers 18 residues. Germline V gene data show CDR1 as SGHRS and CDR2 as YFSETQ. The V and J ends lost 3 bases and 5 bases, in that order; junction bases with no gene match: 16. Using reference TRBV5-1 and TRBJ1-2 for the parts outside the CDR3, the full variable domain is KAGVTQTPRYLIKTRGQQVTLSCSPISGHRSVSWYQQTPGQGLQFLFEYFSETQRNKGNFPGRFSGRQFSNSRSEMNVSTLELGDSALYLCASSWTAGTGVLRYGYTFGSGTRLTVV.

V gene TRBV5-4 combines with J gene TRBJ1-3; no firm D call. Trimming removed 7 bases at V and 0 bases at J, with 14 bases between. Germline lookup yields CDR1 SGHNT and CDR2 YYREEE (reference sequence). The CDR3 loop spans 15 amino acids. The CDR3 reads CASRSGSSSGNTIYF. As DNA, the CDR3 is TGTGCCAGCCGAAGCGGGTCATCCTCTGGAAACACCATATATTTT.

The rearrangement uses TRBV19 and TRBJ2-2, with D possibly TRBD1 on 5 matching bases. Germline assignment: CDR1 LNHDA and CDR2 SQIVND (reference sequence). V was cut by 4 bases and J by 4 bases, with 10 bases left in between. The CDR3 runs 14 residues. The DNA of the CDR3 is TGTGCCAGTAGTAGGCAGGGTGTCACCGGGGAGCTGTTTTTT. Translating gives CASSRQGVTGELFF.

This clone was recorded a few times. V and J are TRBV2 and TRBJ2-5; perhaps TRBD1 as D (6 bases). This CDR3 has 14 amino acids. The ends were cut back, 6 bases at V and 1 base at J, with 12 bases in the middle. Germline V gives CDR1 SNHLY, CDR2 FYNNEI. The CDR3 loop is CASRVGQSQETQYF. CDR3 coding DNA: TGTGCCAGCAGGGTTGGACAGTCCCAAGAGACCCAGTACTTC.

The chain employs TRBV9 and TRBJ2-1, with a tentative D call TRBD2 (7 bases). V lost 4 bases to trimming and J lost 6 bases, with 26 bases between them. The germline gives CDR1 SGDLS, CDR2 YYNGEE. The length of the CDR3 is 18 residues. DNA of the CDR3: TGTGCCAGCAGCAGAGCCTCGGGGGGCTTAACCAGAACCAATGAGCAGTTCTTC. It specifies CASSRASGGLTRTNEQFF. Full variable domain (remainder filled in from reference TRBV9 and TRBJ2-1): DSGVTQTPKHLITATGQRVTLRCSPRSGDLSVYWYQQSLDQGLQFLIQYYNGEERAKGNILERFSAQQFPDLHSELNLSSLELGDSALYFCASSRASGGLTRTNEQFFGPGTRLTVL.

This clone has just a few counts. In DNA form, the CDR3 reads TGTGCCAGCAGTTACTCGAAGCCATTCCCTAATTCACCCCTCCACTTT. Protein product: CASSYSKPFPNSPLHF. The chain carries TRBV6-5 and TRBJ1-6; D unresolved. Trimming stripped 0 bases from V and 6 bases from J, with 12 bases between. CDR1 is MNHEY, CDR2 SVGAGI, per germline. The CDR3 covers 16 residues.

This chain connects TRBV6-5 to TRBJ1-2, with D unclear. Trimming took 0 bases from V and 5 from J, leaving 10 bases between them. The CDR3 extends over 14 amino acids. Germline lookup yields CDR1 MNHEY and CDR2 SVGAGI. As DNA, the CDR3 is TGTGCCAGCAGTTACTCGGCAGAACATTATGGCTACACCTTC. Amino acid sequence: CASSYSAEHYGYTF.

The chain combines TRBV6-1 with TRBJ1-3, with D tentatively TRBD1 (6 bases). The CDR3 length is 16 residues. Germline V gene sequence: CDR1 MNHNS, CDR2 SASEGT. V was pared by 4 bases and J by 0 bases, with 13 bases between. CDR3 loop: CASSVADSRSGNTIYF. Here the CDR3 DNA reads TGTGCCAGCAGTGTTGCGGACAGCCGCTCTGGAAACACCATATATTTT.

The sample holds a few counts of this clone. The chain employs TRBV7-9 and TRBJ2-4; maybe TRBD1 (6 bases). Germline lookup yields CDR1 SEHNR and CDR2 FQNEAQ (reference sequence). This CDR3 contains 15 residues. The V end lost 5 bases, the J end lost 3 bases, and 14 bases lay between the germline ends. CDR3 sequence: CASSPRGSIKNIQYF. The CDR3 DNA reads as TGTGCCAGCAGCCCAAGGGGGTCAATCAAAAACATTCAGTACTTC.

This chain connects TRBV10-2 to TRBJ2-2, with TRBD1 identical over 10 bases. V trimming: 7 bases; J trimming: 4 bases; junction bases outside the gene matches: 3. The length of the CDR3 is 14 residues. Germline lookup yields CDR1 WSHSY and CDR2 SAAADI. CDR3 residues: CASKTGGGTGELFF. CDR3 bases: TGCGCCAGCAAGACAGGGGGCGGCACCGGGGAGCTGTTTTTT.

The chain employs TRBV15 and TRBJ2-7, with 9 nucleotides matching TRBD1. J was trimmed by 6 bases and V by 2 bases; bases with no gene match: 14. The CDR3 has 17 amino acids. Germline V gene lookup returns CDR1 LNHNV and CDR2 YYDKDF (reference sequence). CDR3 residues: CATSRPPGQGLPREQYF. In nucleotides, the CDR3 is TGTGCCACCAGCAGACCTCCGGGACAGGGACTCCCTCGCGAGCAGTACTTC. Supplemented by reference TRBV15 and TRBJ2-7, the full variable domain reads DAMVIQNPRYQVTQFGKPVTLSCSQTLNHNVMYWYQQKSSQAPKLLFHYYDKDFNNEADTPDNFQSRRPNTSFCFLDIRSPGLGDTAMYLCATSRPPGQGLPREQYFGPGTRLTVT.